This passage covers 29 T cell receptor beta chains from one sample sequenced in a study of blood T cell repertoires in COVID-19. Data came from immunoSEQ multiplex PCR; TCRdb stores just in-frame clones and leaves some out. The repertoire consists of over 250,000 clones, with about 85% occurring once and the leading ten covering over 4%. Input material: peripheral blood. These TCRs come from a man in his sixties who had recovered from COVID-19.

This clone was counted a single time. The genes are TRBV30 and TRBJ1-1; TRBD1 is a possible D gene (5 bases). V lost 1 base, J lost 0 bases, and 18 bases lay in between. This CDR3 has 17 amino acids. Germline assignment: CDR1 GTSNPN and CDR2 SVGIG (reference sequence). The CDR3: CAWSAPQGGRMNTEAFF. CDR3 DNA: TGTGCCTGGAGTGCCCCTCAGGGAGGTAGGATGAACACTGAAGCTTTCTTT.

There are a few counts of this clone. The chain employs TRBV27 and TRBJ1-1; a weak D match, TRBD1 (5 bases). Germline CDR1 MNHEY, CDR2 SMNVEV (reference sequence). The CDR3 is 13 residues long. V lost 2 bases and J 4 bases, leaving 8 bases between the germline ends. The chain's CDR3 is CASSLGGVTEAFF. In DNA, the CDR3 is TGTGCCAGCAGTTTAGGGGGGGTCACTGAAGCTTTCTTT.

This clone was observed many times. The chain recombines TRBV20-1 with TRBJ2-7, with 9 bases aligning to TRBD1. The CDR3 has 13 residues. From germline, CDR1 is DFQATT and CDR2 SNEGSKA (reference sequence). J was trimmed by 3 bases and V by 3 bases; bases with no gene match: 3. The DNA for the CDR3 is TGCAGTGCTAGTCGGGGACAGGGCTACGAGCAGTACTTC. Amino acid sequence: CSASRGQGYEQYF.

This sequence joins TRBV15 and TRBJ2-2; possible D gene TRBD1, 5 bases. CDR1 LNHNV and CDR2 YYDKDF come from the germline V gene (reference sequence). Trimming took off 3 bases at V and 6 bases at J, with 20 bases between the two ends. CDR3 size: 17 residues. CDR3 amino acids: CATSRGPGHQTSGELFF. The CDR3 bases are TGTGCCACCAGCAGGGGGCCTGGACATCAAACTTCCGGGGAGCTGTTTTTT. The entire variable domain, with the rest obtained from reference TRBV15 and TRBJ2-2, is as follows: DAMVIQNPRYQVTQFGKPVTLSCSQTLNHNVMYWYQQKSSQAPKLLFHYYDKDFNNEADTPDNFQSRRPNTSFCFLDIRSPGLGDTAMYLCATSRGPGHQTSGELFFGEGSRLTVL.

The chain joins TRBV6-5 to TRBJ2-5; weak D call: TRBD1 (6 bases). Germline CDR1 is MNHEY and CDR2 is SVGAGI. The CDR3 is 15 residues long. Between the trimmed V and J ends, which lost 2 bases and 2 bases, there was a span of 12 bases. The CDR3 spells CASSYPRGGQETQYF. The CDR3 DNA sequence: TGTGCCAGCAGTTACCCCAGGGGCGGGCAAGAGACCCAGTACTTC.

This chain connects TRBV7-9 to TRBJ2-3; a possible D gene is TRBD2 (5 bases). V dropped 1 base and J dropped 2 bases, with 10 bases sitting between them. The CDR3 runs 15 residues. Germline V gene sequence: CDR1 SEHNR, CDR2 FQNEAQ (reference sequence). This CDR3 reads CASSLGGGFTDTQYF. CDR3 coding DNA: TGTGCCAGCAGCTTAGGAGGAGGATTCACAGATACGCAGTATTTT.

This chain uses TRBV19 with TRBJ2-2; 7 nucleotides align to TRBD2. Losses at the gene ends were 8 bases for V and 4 bases for J; bases not matched to a gene: 7. This CDR3 is 14 amino acids long. Germline CDR1 and CDR2: LNHDA and SQIVND (reference sequence). CDR3: CASGRGGGTGELFF. Here the CDR3 DNA reads TGTGCCAGTGGGCGCGGGGGAGGCACCGGGGAGCTGTTTTTT.

V gene TRBV9 combines with J gene TRBJ2-5; TRBD1 might be the D (5 bases). The CDR3 runs 14 residues. V was trimmed by 2 bases and J by 1 base, leaving 9 bases between them. Germline CDR1 is SGDLS and CDR2 is YYNGEE. CDR3 protein: CASSVRDSQETQYF. The CDR3 coding sequence is TGTGCCAGCAGCGTTCGAGACAGCCAAGAGACCCAGTACTTC.

The rearrangement links TRBV5-1 to TRBJ2-7; possible D gene TRBD2, 5 bases. CDR1 SGHRS and CDR2 YFSETQ come from the germline V gene. V was trimmed by 4 bases and J by 6 bases, leaving 11 bases between them. CDR3 length: 12 amino acids. The CDR3, as DNA: TGCGCCAGCAGCCCAGGACTGGCCGAGCAGTACTTC. It codes for CASSPGLAEQYF.

The J gene is TRBJ1-2, the V gene TRBV6-5; a weak D match, TRBD1 (5 bases). Germline CDR1 is MNHEY and CDR2 is SVGAGI. V was shortened by 2 bases and J by 4 bases, with 17 bases between the two germline ends. The CDR3 extends over 16 amino acids. The CDR3 DNA follows: TGTGCCAGCAGTTACCTTCCAGGGAAACTACGCTATGGCTACACCTTC. This translates into CASSYLPGKLRYGYTF.

V gene TRBV7-6 combines with J gene TRBJ2-1; D unresolved. Germline assignment: CDR1 SGHVS and CDR2 FNYEAQ. This CDR3 comprises 12 residues. V gave up 4 bases and J gave up 4 bases, with 5 bases separating them. The CDR3 nucleotides are TGTGCCAGCAGCTCGACTTACAATGAGCAGTTCTTC. It encodes CASSSTYNEQFF.

CDR3: CASSLVFSRETQYF. The CDR3 DNA reads as TGTGCCAGCAGCTTAGTGTTTAGTCGCGAGACCCAGTACTTC. The gene calls are TRBV7-8 and TRBJ2-5, with unresolved D. CDR1 and CDR2 from the germline V gene are SGHVS and FQNEAQ. V lost 1 base, J lost 5 bases, and 11 bases lay in between. This CDR3 is 14 amino acids long.

The chain uses TRBV19 and TRBJ1-1, with 7 bases identical to TRBD1. The CDR3 extends over 15 amino acids. Germline V gene sequence: CDR1 LNHDA, CDR2 SQIVND (reference sequence). Unmatched junction bases numbered 5, after V lost 3 bases and J lost 1 base. In nucleotides, the CDR3 is TGTGCCAGTAGTATTTCAAGGGACAGGAACACTGAAGCTTTCTTT. As protein: CASSISRDRNTEAFF.

The chain uses TRBV3-1 (or the pseudogene TRBV3-2) and TRBJ1-1, with D hard to call. V gave up 1 base and J gave up 0 bases, with 6 bases separating them. The CDR3 is made up of 14 amino acids. The germline CDR1 and CDR2 sequences are LGHDT and YNNKEL (reference sequence). The CDR3 is CASSQGGMNTEAFF. As DNA, the CDR3 is TGTGCCAGCAGCCAAGGAGGGATGAACACTGAAGCTTTCTTT.

The chain joins TRBV4-2 to TRBJ1-2; the match to TRBD1 covers 8 bases. The CDR3 is 14 amino acids. Germline CDR1 is LGHNA and CDR2 is YNFKEQ. V was clipped by 2 bases and J by 5 bases; unmatched bases: 4. The CDR3 region is CASSQPGQGYGYTF. CDR3 DNA: TGTGCCAGCAGCCAACCCGGACAGGGTTATGGCTACACCTTC.

This chain connects TRBV2 to TRBJ1-4; 9 bases line up with TRBD1. V was clipped by 5 bases and J by 3 bases; unmatched bases: 7. There are 16 residues in the CDR3. Germline CDR1 and CDR2: SNHLY and FYNNEI. CDR3: CASSPGQGPSNEKLFF. DNA of the CDR3: TGTGCCAGCAGTCCGGGACAGGGTCCTTCTAATGAAAAACTGTTTTTT.

Of note for this clone: Other DNA sequences in this specimen translate into the identical CDR3. The rearrangement uses TRBV5-1 and TRBJ2-2; D ambiguous. The CDR3 totals 13 residues. CDR1 is SGHRS and CDR2 is YFSETQ in the germline V gene. V was pared by 4 bases and J by 5 bases, with 9 bases between. The CDR3 here is CASSPTGTGELFF. The CDR3 nucleotides are TGCGCCAGCAGCCCGACTGGGACCGGGGAGCTGTTTTTT.

V usage is TRBV7-8 and J usage is TRBJ1-1; D call uncertain. The V end was cut by 1 base, the J end by 9 bases, with 9 bases between. The CDR3 spans 12 residues. Germline V gene data show CDR1 as SGHVS and CDR2 as FQNEAQ. Here the CDR3 DNA reads TGTGCCAGCAGCTTAGGAGAGCTTAAAGCTTTCTTT. Residues: CASSLGELKAFF.

This sequence joins TRBV6-5 and TRBJ2-7, with D possibly being TRBD1 (5 bases). Per the germline V gene, CDR1 is MNHEY and CDR2 is SVGAGI. The CDR3 is made up of 13 amino acids. Trimming removed 7 bases from V and 3 bases from J, with 13 bases in between. CDR3 DNA sequence: TGTGCCAGCACCAGACAGCTAGACTACGAGCAGTACTTC. Translated: CASTRQLDYEQYF.

This chain joins TRBV24-1 and TRBJ2-3; weak D call: TRBD2 (6 bases). Germline CDR1 reads KGHDR; CDR2 reads SFDVKD. The CDR3 runs to 16 residues. Trimming shortened V by 11 bases and J by 2 bases, and 22 bases separated the two germline ends. The CDR3 reads CAIAAGGPPHTDTQYF. The CDR3 DNA follows: TGTGCCATCGCGGCCGGGGGACCACCCCACACAGATACGCAGTATTTT.

This clone was recorded a few times. The rearrangement uses TRBV7-2 and TRBJ1-3; D is unresolved. This CDR3 comprises 16 residues. With 2 bases removed from V and 1 base from J, the gap between germline ends came to 12 bases. Germline V CDR1 and CDR2: SGHTA, FQGNSA. The CDR3 here is CASSLSHVVSGNTIYF. The CDR3 nucleotides are TGTGCCAGCAGCTTATCCCATGTTGTTTCTGGAAACACCATATATTTT.

This clone rates as medium-sized. The chain uses TRBV6-2 or TRBV6-3 and TRBJ2-2, with D perhaps matching TRBD2 (5 bases). V lost 2 bases and J lost 3, with 13 bases in between. Germline loops: CDR1 MNHEY, CDR2 SVGEGT. CDR3 length: 16 residues. The CDR3 is CASSYGADQHTGELFF. CDR3 DNA: TGTGCCAGCAGTTACGGAGCGGACCAACACACCGGGGAGCTGTTTTTT.

V usage is TRBV2 and J usage is TRBJ1-5; TRBD1 matches 7 bases. The CDR3 sequence is 16 residues long. The V gene's germline CDR1 is SNHLY and CDR2 FYNNEI. Trimming removed 4 bases from V and 3 bases from J; junction bases left unmatched: 9. The CDR3 nucleotides read TGTGCCAGCAGTGGGGACAGCACCACTGTCAATCAGCCCCAGCATTTT. This translates into CASSGDSTTVNQPQHF.

The rearrangement joins TRBV12-3 or TRBV12-4 to TRBJ1-1; TRBD1 matches 8 bases. The CDR3 is made up of 13 amino acids. With 5 bases clipped from V and 5 bases from J, the junction kept 4 bases outside the gene matches. CDR3 DNA: TGTGCCAGCAGTGAACAGGGGGGTACTGAAGCTTTCTTT. Translated, it gives CASSEQGGTEAFF.

The chain employs TRBV10-3 and TRBJ1-1, with 8 nucleotides matching TRBD1. Germline lookup yields CDR1 ENHRY and CDR2 SYGVKD. The trim removed 6 bases at V and 7 bases at J, leaving 1 base unmatched. The CDR3 consists of 11 residues. The CDR3 nucleotides read TGTGCCATCAGGGGGACAGGTGAAGCTTTCTTT. Amino acids: CAIRGTGEAFF.

This clone appeared a single time. The chain employs TRBV7-9 and TRBJ1-1, with D tentatively TRBD1 (6 bases). The length of the CDR3 is 17 residues. In germline, CDR1 is SEHNR, CDR2 FQNEAQ (reference sequence). Trimming left V 6 bases short and J 3 bases short, with 23 bases between. Here the CDR3 reads CASRRRIMTGHDTEAFF. The CDR3 nucleotides are TGTGCCAGCAGACGTAGGATAATGACAGGCCATGACACTGAAGCTTTCTTT.

The J gene is TRBJ2-3, the V gene TRBV9; 9 bases line up with TRBD2. The length of the CDR3 is 14 residues. J was trimmed by 11 bases and V by 0 bases; bases with no gene match: 7. Germline lookup yields CDR1 SGDLS and CDR2 YYNGEE. The DNA of the CDR3 is TGTGCCAGCAGCGTAGGGGCTAGCGGGGTTGAGCAGTATTTT. Translated: CASSVGASGVEQYF.

This chain links TRBV7-3 with TRBJ1-1; D not resolved. Trimming shortened V by 3 bases and J by 2 bases, and 7 bases separated the two germline ends. The CDR3 runs 13 residues. Germline CDR1 and CDR2: SGHTA and FQGTGA. As DNA, the CDR3 is TGTGCCAGCAGCTTGGCAACAAACACTGAAGCTTTCTTT. It yields the protein CASSLATNTEAFF. The full variable domain, its missing parts supplied by reference TRBV7-3 and TRBJ1-1, is GAGVSQTPSNKVTEKGKYVELRCDPISGHTALYWYRQSLGQGPEFLIYFQGTGAADDSGLPNDRFFAVRPEGSVSTLKIQRTERGDSAVYLCASSLATNTEAFFGQGTRLTVV.

V and J are TRBV6-1 and TRBJ1-5; the match to TRBD1 covers 7 bases. V gave up 3 bases and J gave up 7 bases; unmatched junction bases: 9. The CDR3 covers 15 residues. CDR1 MNHNS and CDR2 SASEGT come from the germline V gene. Here the CDR3 reads CASSEGRTGSQPQHF. DNA of the CDR3: TGTGCCAGCAGTGAGGGCCGGACAGGCTCACAGCCCCAGCATTTT.